This T cell receptor (beta chain) was identified in a study of blood T cell repertoires in COVID-19. The V segment lost 8 bases and the J segment 0 bases; nucleotides outside the gene matches: 19. The germline V gene has CDR1 SQVTM and CDR2 ANQGSEA. This CDR3 is built from 19 residues. Here immunoSEQ multiplex PCR was the method, and the copy in TCRdb shows in-frame clones only, minus some. The data hold over 200,000 clones, with about 90% observed a single time. This TCR came from a human donor in a cohort exposed to, infected with or recovered from COVID-19 (not recorded which). The donor label of this sample is uncertain. The sequencing input was PBMCs or T cells enriched from blood (not recorded which). The V and J genes are TRBV29-1 and TRBJ2-4; TRBD1 aligns across 10 bases. Here the CDR3 reads CSTGGTGVPLRLAKNIQYF. CDR3 coding DNA: TGCAGCACTGGGGGGACAGGGGTCCCCCTGAGATTAGCCAAAAACATTCAGTACTTC.